The 5 T cell receptor beta chains below were found in one sample sequenced in a study of T-cell memory formation after mild COVID-19. TCRdb independently ran MiXCR on the 5' RACE reads; one entry per CDR3 protein. The table records roughly 380,000 distinct CDR3 sequences, around 27% of them present only once. Input material: PBMCs or a T cell subset sorted from them (not recorded which). Source of these receptors: an adult woman who had mild COVID-19 (a few samples of this study predate the infection). Cell type and time point are not known.

This chain links TRBV5-6 with TRBJ2-2; TRBD1 aligns across 7 bases. This CDR3 has 13 residues. The ends lost 2 bases at V and 6 bases at J; junction bases unmatched: 1. Germline CDR1 and CDR2: SGHDT and YYEEEE. This chain's CDR3 is CASSLGGPGELFF. The CDR3, as DNA: TGTGCCAGCAGCTTAGGGGGCCCCGGGGAGCTGTTTTTT. The full variable domain, rest sourced from reference TRBV5-6 and TRBJ2-2, is DAGVTQSPTHLIKTRGQQVTLRCSPKSGHDTVSWYQQALGQGPQFIFQYYEEEERQRGNFPDRFSGHQFPNYSSELNVNALLLGDSALYLCASSLGGPGELFFGEGSRLTVL.

This chain connects TRBV5-4 to TRBJ2-1; 12 nucleotides agree with TRBD2. The CDR3 has 15 amino acids. Trimming at V came to 3 bases and at J to 5 bases, leaving 3 bases not matched to a gene. Germline V gives CDR1 SGHNT, CDR2 YYREEE (reference sequence). The CDR3 is CASSSWTSGDNEQFF. The CDR3 region has the DNA TGTGCCAGCAGCTCCTGGACTAGCGGGGACAATGAGCAGTTCTTC.

This clonotype was seen only a few times. The chain employs TRBV5-1 and TRBJ1-2; D remains ambiguous. The germline V and J ends were trimmed by 0 bases and 4 bases, with 4 bases remaining between them. Germline V lookup: CDR1 SGHRS, CDR2 YFSETQ. The CDR3 has 12 residues. The CDR3 nucleotides are TGCGCCAGCAGCTTGGGTGCCTATGGCTACACCTTC. Encoded protein: CASSLGAYGYTF.

This clonotype has a handful of counts. The V gene is TRBV5-1, the J gene TRBJ1-2, with a possible D match to TRBD1 (5 bases). The CDR3 runs to 16 residues. V was cut by 5 bases and J by 1 base, with 18 bases left in between. Germline assignment: CDR1 SGHRS and CDR2 YFSETQ. CDR3 nucleotides: TGCGCCAGCAGACGGGGGGAGAGCAATCTTAACTATGGCTACACCTTC. Translating it yields CASRRGESNLNYGYTF. Full variable domain (rest looked up from reference TRBV5-1 and TRBJ1-2): KAGVTQTPRYLIKTRGQQVTLSCSPISGHRSVSWYQQTPGQGLQFLFEYFSETQRNKGNFPGRFSGRQFSNSRSEMNVSTLELGDSALYLCASRRGESNLNYGYTFGSGTRLTVV.

This clonotype was observed at least ten times. The chain combines TRBV20-1 with TRBJ2-7; D is undetermined. The CDR3 spans 14 residues. Trimming left V 0 bases short and J 3 bases short, with 12 bases between. Germline CDR1 is DFQATT and CDR2 is SNEGSKA (reference sequence). The CDR3 DNA reads as TGCAGTGCTAGAGATACCAAAGAATACTACGAGCAGTACTTC. Translating it yields CSARDTKEYYEQYF.